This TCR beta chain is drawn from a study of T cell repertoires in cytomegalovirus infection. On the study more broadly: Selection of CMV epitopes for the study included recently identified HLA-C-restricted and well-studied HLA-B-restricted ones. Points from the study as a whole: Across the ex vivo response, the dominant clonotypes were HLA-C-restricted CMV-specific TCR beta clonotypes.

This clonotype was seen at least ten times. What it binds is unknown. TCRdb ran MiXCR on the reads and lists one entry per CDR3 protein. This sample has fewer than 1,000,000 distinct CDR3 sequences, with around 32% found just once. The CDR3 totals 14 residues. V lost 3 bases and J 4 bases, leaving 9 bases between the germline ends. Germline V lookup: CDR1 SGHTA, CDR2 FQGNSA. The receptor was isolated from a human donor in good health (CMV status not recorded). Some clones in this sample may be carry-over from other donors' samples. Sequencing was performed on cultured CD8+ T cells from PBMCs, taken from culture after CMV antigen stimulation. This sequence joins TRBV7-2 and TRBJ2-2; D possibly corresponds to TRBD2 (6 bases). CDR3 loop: CASSFSGGTGELFF. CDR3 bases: TGTGCCAGCAGCTTTAGCGGAGGCACCGGGGAGCTGTTTTTT.